Listed below are T cell receptor beta chains from one sample, sequenced in a study of Ad26.COV2.S vaccination and SARS-CoV-2 variants. Sequencing was performed with immunoSEQ multiplex PCR; in TCRdb, only in-frame clones are kept and a portion is missing. This sample has fewer than 600,000 clones, with roughly 87% found just once. Sequencing was performed on peripheral blood, taken in a trial of Ad26.COV2.S vaccine versus placebo. The receptors were gathered from a person between 18 and 59 years old who received the Ad26.COV2.S COVID-19 vaccine or a placebo. The CDR3 runs from the conserved cysteine through the conserved F or W. A D gene is named only where the DNA matches it firmly. Only some rows state a clone size, as once, few, many or a class for expanded clones.

TGTGCCAGCAGTACCAATAGCGGGGGGGGAATACAGTTCTTC,CASSTNSGGGIQFF,-,TRBD2,TRBV6-5,TRBJ2-1
TGTGCCAGCAGTGAACCGGGAGGGGCCTACGAGCAGTACTTC,CASSEPGGAYEQYF,-,TRBD2,TRBV6-1,TRBJ2-7
TGTGCCACCAGTGAGGGGGCTCGGGAGACCCAGTACTTC,CATSEGARETQYF,-,-,TRBV24-1,TRBJ2-5
TGTGCCAGCAGTGTCCGGGGGGGCGACACTGAAGCTTTCTTT,CASSVRGGDTEAFF,-,-,TRBV2,TRBJ1-1
TGCGCCAGCAGCTGGAGGGAGGACAGGGAAGGTTGCTACGAGCAGTACTTC,CASSWREDREGCYEQYF,-,TRBD1,TRBV5-1,TRBJ2-7
TGCAGCGTCGGAGTGCAAGTGAACACTGAAGCTTTCTTT,CSVGVQVNTEAFF,-,-,TRBV29-1,TRBJ1-1
TGTGCCAGCGGGAGCGGGGGTAACTACGAGCAGTACTTC,CASGSGGNYEQYF,few,TRBD2,TRBV6-5,TRBJ2-7
TGCGCCAGCAGGCCGGACAGTTCTAGCTCCTATAATTCACCCCTCCACTTT,CASRPDSSSSYNSPLHF,-,-,TRBV5-1,TRBJ1-6
TGTGCCAGCAGTAAAGCAGGGACCCCCTATGGCTACACCTTC,CASSKAGTPYGYTF,-,-,TRBV27,TRBJ1-2
TGTGCCAGCAGCGAAGGCGGTGAGCAGTTCTTC,CASSEGGEQFF,-,-,TRBV14,TRBJ2-1